This TCR beta chain was identified in a study of beta chain features in type 1 diabetes. Study information: Patients did not differ from healthy donors in age, gender or cell yield.

V dropped 0 bases and J dropped 9; count of bases not matched to a gene: 4. Germline CDR1 and CDR2: SGHAT and FQNNGV. The CDR3 sequence is 14 residues long. This clone has a handful of counts. The investigators reverse transcribed all of the isolated RNA, so they sequenced expressed TCRB transcripts. Profiling relied on immunoSEQ multiplex PCR, and the TCRdb table lists in-frame clones only, not all of them. The sample yields 250,000 to 350,000 clones, roughly 15% seen once. The chain recombines TRBV11-2 with TRBJ2-1, with 8 bases lining up with TRBD1. The sequence came from a man under 40 in good health. Material for sequencing was central memory CD4+ T cells from blood. CDR3 nucleotides: TGTGCCAGCAGCTTAGACAGGGGGCAGGCTGAGCAGTTCTTC. Protein: CASSLDRGQAEQFF.